These 5 T cell receptor beta chains came from one sample sequenced in a study of OX40 agonist ivuxolimab in advanced cancers. Clones were sequenced by immunoSEQ multiplex PCR, and TCRdb holds only the in-frame ones, with some missing. The table includes around 80,000 clones, about 85% detected once. This specimen consisted of CD4+ or CD8+ T cells sorted from blood, obtained in a trial of the OX40 agonist ivuxolimab. These receptors all stem from an adult with an advanced solid tumor such as melanoma, head and neck, liver or kidney cancer.

This clone came up a few times. The gene calls are TRBV9 and TRBJ1-1; D remains unclear. V dropped 0 bases and J dropped 4 bases, with 10 bases sitting between them. Germline V gene sequence: CDR1 SGDLS, CDR2 YYNGEE. This CDR3 has 14 residues. CDR3 amino acids: CASSVGGRGTEAFF. In nucleotides, the CDR3 is TGTGCCAGCAGCGTAGGAGGACGCGGCACTGAAGCTTTCTTT. The variable domain in full, completed from reference TRBV9 and TRBJ1-1, reads DSGVTQTPKHLITATGQRVTLRCSPRSGDLSVYWYQQSLDQGLQFLIQYYNGEERAKGNILERFSAQQFPDLHSELNLSSLELGDSALYFCASSVGGRGTEAFFGQGTRLTVV.

This clone was seen only once. The V call is TRBV19, the J call TRBJ2-6; D remains ambiguous. CDR3 size: 17 residues. V shed 2 bases and J shed 1 base, with 12 bases lying between them. Per the germline V gene, CDR1 is LNHDA and CDR2 is SQIVND (reference sequence). CDR3 region: CASSIHLTGSGANVLTF. CDR3 coding DNA: TGTGCCAGTAGTATACATCTGACGGGTTCTGGGGCCAACGTCCTGACTTTC. Looking up the rest from reference TRBV19 and TRBJ2-6 gives the full variable domain: DGGITQSPKYLFRKEGQNVTLSCEQNLNHDAMYWYRQDPGQGLRLIYYSQIVNDFQKGDIAEGYSVSREKKESFPLTVTSAQKNPTAFYLCASSIHLTGSGANVLTFGAGSRLTVL.

The genes are TRBV4-1 and TRBJ2-3; 9 bases are shared with TRBD2. Germline lookup yields CDR1 MGHRA and CDR2 YSYEKL. The CDR3 is 17 residues long. The ends lost 0 bases at V and 3 bases at J; junction bases unmatched: 7. The CDR3 loop is CASSQDRGGGVTDTQYF. In nucleotides, the CDR3 is TGCGCCAGCAGCCAAGATAGAGGCGGGGGGGTGACAGATACGCAGTATTTT.

This chain joins TRBV4-1 and TRBJ1-5, with TRBD1 matching 7 bases. Germline V gene data show CDR1 as MGHRA and CDR2 as YSYEKL. The J segment lost 5 bases and the V segment lost 2 bases, leaving 12 bases of the junction unmatched. CDR3 length equals 17 residues. CDR3 in amino acids: CASSQRSRQGMDQPQHF. The CDR3 DNA reads as TGCGCCAGCAGCCAAAGAAGTCGACAGGGAATGGATCAGCCCCAGCATTTT.

The rearrangement links TRBV11-2 to TRBJ1-1; possible D gene TRBD1, 6 bases. The CDR3 has 14 amino acids. The V gene lost 2 bases and the J gene lost 3 bases, with 10 bases spanning the gap. Germline values: CDR1 SGHAT, CDR2 FQNNGV. CDR3 nucleotides: TGTGCCAGCAGCTTAAATCCAGGGGACACTGAAGCTTTCTTT. As protein: CASSLNPGDTEAFF. The full variable domain, completed using reference TRBV11-2 and TRBJ1-1, is EAGVAQSPRYKIIEKRQSVAFWCNPISGHATLYWYQQILGQGPKLLIQFQNNGVVDDSQLPKDRFSAERLKGVDSTLKIQPAKLEDSAVYLCASSLNPGDTEAFFGQGTRLTVV.